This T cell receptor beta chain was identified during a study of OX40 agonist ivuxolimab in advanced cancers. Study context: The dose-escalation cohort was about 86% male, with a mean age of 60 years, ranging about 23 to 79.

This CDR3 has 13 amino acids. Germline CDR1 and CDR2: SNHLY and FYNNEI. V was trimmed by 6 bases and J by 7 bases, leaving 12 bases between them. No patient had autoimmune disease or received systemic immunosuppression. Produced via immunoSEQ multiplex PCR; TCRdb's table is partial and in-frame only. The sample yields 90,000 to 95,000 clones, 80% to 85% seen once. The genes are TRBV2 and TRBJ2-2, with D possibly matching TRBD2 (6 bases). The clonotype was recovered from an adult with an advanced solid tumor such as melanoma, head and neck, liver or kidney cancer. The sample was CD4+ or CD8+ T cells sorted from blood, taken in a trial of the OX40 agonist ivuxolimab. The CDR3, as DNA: TGTGCCAGCAGATCGGACTACGGCGGGGAGCTGTTTTTT. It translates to CASRSDYGGELFF.